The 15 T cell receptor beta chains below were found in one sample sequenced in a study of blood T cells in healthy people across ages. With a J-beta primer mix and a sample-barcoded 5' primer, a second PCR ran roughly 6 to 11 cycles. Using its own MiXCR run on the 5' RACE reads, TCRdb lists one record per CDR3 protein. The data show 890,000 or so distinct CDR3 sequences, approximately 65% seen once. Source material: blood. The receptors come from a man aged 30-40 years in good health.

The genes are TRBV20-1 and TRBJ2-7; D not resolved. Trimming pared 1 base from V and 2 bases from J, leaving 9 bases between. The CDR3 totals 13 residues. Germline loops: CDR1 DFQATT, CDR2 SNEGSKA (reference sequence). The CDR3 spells CSARAPAAYEQYF. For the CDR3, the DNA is TGCAGTGCTAGAGCCCCGGCCGCCTACGAGCAGTACTTC.

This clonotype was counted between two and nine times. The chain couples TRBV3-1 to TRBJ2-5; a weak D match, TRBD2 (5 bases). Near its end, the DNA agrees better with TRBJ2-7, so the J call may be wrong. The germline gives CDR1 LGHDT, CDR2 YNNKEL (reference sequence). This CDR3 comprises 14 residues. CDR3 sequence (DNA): TGTGCCAGCAGCCAAAACCCGGGGTCCTACGAGCAGTACTTC. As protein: CASSQNPGSYEQYF.

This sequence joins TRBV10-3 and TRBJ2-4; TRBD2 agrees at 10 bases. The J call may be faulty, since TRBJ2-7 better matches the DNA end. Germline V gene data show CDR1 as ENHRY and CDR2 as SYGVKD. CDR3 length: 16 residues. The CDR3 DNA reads TGTGCCATCATGCCAGCGGGGGGGCCAGGAGGGAGCGAGCAGTACTTC. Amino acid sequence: CAIMPAGGPGGSEQYF.

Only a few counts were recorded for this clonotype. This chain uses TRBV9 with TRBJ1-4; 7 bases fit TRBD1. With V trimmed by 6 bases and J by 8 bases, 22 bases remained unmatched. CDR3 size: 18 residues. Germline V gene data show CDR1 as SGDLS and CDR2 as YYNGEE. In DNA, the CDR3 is TGTGCCAGCACGCCGAACAAAGCCCCTGGGCAGGGGGAAGAAAAACTGTTTTTT. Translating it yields CASTPNKAPGQGEEKLFF.

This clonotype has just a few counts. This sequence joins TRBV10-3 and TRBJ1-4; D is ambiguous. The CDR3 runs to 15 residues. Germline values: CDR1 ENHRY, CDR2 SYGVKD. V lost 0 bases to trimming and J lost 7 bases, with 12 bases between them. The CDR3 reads CAISESTPSSEKLFF. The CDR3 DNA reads TGTGCCATCAGTGAGTCGACCCCGTCGAGTGAAAAACTGTTTTTT.

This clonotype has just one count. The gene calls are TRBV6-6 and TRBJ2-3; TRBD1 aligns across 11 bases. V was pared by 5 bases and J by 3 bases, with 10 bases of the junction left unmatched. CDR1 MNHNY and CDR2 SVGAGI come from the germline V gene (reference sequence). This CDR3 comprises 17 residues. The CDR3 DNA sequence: TGTGCCAGCAGTCCTCTCCCCGGACAGGGGGCGACAGATACGCAGTATTTT. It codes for CASSPLPGQGATDTQYF.

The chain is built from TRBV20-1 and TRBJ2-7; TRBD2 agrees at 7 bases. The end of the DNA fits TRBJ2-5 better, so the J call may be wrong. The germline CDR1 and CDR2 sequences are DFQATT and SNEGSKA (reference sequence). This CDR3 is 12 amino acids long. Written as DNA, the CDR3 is TGCAGTGCTATACTAGCGCGAGAGACCCAGTACTTC. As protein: CSAILARETQYF.

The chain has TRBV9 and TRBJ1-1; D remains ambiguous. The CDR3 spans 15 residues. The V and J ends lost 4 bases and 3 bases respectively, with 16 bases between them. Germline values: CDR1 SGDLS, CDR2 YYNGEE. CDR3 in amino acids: CASSPGRATDTEAFF. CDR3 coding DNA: TGTGCCAGCAGCCCTGGGCGGGCCACCGACACTGAAGCTTTCTTT.

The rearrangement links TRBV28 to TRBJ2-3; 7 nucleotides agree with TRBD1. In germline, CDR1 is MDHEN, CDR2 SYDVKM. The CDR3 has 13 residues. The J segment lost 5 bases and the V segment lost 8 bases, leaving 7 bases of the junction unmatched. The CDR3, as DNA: TGTGCCAGCGAAACAGGGGCGGGAGATACGCAGTATTTT. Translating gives CASETGAGDTQYF.

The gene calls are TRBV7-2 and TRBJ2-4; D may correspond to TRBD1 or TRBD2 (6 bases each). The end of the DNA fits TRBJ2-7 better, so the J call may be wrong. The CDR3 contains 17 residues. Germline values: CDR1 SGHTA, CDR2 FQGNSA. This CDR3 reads CASSLVDWGASSYEQYF. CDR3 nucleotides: TGTGCCAGCAGCTTAGTAGATTGGGGGGCCTCTAGCTACGAGCAGTACTTC.

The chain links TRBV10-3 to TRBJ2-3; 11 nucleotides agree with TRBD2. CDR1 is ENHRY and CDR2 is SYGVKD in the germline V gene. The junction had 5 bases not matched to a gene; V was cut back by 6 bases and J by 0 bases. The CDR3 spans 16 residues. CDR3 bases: TGTGCCATCAGCGTGACTAGCGGGAAAAGCACAGATACGCAGTATTTT. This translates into CAISVTSGKSTDTQYF.

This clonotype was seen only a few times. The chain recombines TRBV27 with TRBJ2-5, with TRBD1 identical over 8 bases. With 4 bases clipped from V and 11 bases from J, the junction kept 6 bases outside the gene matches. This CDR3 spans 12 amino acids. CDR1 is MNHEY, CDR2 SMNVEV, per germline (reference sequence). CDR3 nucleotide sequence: TGTGCCAGCAGTTCCACCAACAGGGGGCAGTACTTC. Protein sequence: CASSSTNRGQYF.

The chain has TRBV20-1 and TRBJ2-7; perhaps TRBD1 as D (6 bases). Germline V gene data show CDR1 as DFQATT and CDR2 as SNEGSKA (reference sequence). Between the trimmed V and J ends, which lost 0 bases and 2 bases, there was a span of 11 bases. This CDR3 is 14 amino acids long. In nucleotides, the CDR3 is TGCAGTGCTAGAGATTCTGAGGGGGCCTACGAGCAGTACTTC. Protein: CSARDSEGAYEQYF.

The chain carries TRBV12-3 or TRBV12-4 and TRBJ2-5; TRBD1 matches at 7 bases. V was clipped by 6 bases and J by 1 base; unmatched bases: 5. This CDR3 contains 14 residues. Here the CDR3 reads CASRGWDSQETQYF. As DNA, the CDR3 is TGTGCCAGCAGGGGGTGGGACAGCCAAGAGACCCAGTACTTC.

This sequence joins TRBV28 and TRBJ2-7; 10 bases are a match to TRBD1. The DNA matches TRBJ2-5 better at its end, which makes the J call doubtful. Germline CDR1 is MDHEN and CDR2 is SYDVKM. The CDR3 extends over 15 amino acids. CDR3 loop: CASSLLTGGKETQYF. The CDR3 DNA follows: TGTGCCAGCAGTTTGTTGACAGGGGGCAAAGAGACCCAGTACTTC.